This record concerns one TCR beta chain sequence. Its antigen remains unidentified. This sample is drawn from a study of radiotherapy plus CTLA-4 blockade in lung cancer. Looking at the study overall: For around 18% of patients, objective responses occurred, and about 30% had disease control.

Generated by immunoSEQ multiplex PCR, the TCRdb table keeps only in-frame clones and is missing some. This sample has 95,000 to 150,000 clones, with 75% to 90% found just once. Overall study findings and caveats: Response was reportedly best predicted by early blood T cell clone dynamics, with interferon-beta. There was expansion of tumor-derived TCR clones in blood after radiotherapy plus ipilimumab.

CTLA-4 blockade with ipilimumab, together with focal radiation, was given to patients with chemo-refractory metastatic non-small-cell lung cancer. Looked up from germline, CDR1 is MNHEY and CDR2 is SVGAGI. Trimming cost V 6 bases and J 6 bases; bases outside gene matches: 12. The CDR3 has 15 residues. Material: peripheral blood, obtained from a patient treated with radiotherapy plus ipilimumab. The gene calls are TRBV6-5 and TRBJ2-7; 9 bases are shared with TRBD1. The clonotype originates from a human donor with non-small cell lung cancer that progressed on radiotherapy plus ipilimumab. CDR3 DNA: TGTGCCAGCAGACTGAACAGGGGGCGCAATGGCGAGCAGTACTTC. This codes for CASRLNRGRNGEQYF.